The present T cell receptor (beta chain) was sequenced within a study of blood T cell repertoires in COVID-19. Clones were read by immunoSEQ multiplex PCR, and TCRdb kept only the in-frame ones, dropping some. The top ten clones hold approximately 2.4% of a sample with about 100,000 clones, approximately 86% of them seen once. Membership in each cohort depended on participant-reported clinical history. Material for sequencing was PBMCs or T cells enriched from blood (not recorded which). The sequence derives from a woman aged 50 to 60 who had recovered from COVID-19.

CDR3 sequence reads: CASREEPGTGHYEQYF. The CDR3 coding sequence is TGTGCCAGCAGAGAAGAACCCGGGACAGGACACTACGAGCAGTACTTC. The chain has TRBV28 and TRBJ2-7; TRBD1 matches 8 bases. Germline V gene data show CDR1 as MDHEN and CDR2 as SYDVKM. The junction had 13 bases not matched to a gene; V was cut back by 6 bases and J by 3 bases. The length of the CDR3 is 16 residues.